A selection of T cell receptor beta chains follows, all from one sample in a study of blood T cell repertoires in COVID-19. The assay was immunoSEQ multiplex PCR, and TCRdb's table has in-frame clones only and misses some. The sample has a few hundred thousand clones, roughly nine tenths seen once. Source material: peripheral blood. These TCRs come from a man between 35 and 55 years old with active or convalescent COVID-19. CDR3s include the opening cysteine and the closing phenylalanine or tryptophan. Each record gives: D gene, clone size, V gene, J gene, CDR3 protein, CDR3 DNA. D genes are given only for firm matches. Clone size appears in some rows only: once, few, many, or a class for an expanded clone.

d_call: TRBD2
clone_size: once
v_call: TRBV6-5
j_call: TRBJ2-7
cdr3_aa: CASRLAGMLYEQYF
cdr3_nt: TGTGCCAGCAGACTAGCGGGGATGTTGTACGAGCAGTACTTC

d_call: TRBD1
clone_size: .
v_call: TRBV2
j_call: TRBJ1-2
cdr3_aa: CASSSRLDRNAGYTF
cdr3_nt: TGTGCCAGCAGTTCCCGGCTGGACAGGAATGCTGGCTACACCTTC

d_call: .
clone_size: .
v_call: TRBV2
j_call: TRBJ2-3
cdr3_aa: CASLLAPHTDTQYF
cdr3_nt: TGTGCCAGCCTACTAGCCCCCCACACAGATACGCAGTATTTT

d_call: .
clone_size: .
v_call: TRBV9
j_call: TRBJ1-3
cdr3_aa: CASSVAQGPGNTIYF
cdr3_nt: TGTGCCAGCAGCGTAGCGCAGGGTCCTGGAAACACCATATATTTT

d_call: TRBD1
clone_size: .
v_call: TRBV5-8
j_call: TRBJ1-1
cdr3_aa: CASSYGQGVDTEAFF
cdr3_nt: TGTGCCAGCAGCTATGGACAGGGGGTAGACACTGAAGCTTTCTTT

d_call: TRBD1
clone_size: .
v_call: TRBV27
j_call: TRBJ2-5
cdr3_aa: CASSLGTVPEETQYF
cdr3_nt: TGTGCCAGCAGTCTCGGGACAGTCCCCGAAGAGACCCAGTACTTC

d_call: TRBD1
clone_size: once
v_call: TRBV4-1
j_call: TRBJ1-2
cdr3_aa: CASSQLPGQGNYGYTF
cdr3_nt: TGCGCCAGCAGCCAGCTCCCGGGACAGGGGAACTATGGCTACACCTTC

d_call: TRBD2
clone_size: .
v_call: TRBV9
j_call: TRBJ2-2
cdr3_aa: CASSSTGGIGGELFF
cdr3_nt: TGTGCCAGCAGCTCGACCGGGGGGATCGGCGGGGAGCTGTTTTTT

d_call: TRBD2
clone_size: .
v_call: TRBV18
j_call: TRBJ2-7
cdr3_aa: CASSPRGGSYEQYF
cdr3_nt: TGTGCCAGCTCACCCCGGGGGGGCTCCTACGAGCAGTACTTC

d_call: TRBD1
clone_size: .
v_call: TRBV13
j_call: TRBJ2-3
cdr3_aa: CASSSRTGERTDTQYF
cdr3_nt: TGTGCCAGCAGCTCCCGGACAGGGGAACGCACAGATACGCAGTATTTT

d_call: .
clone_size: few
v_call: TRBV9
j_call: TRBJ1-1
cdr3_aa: CASSVSQGATEAFF
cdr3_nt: TGTGCCAGCAGCGTTTCACAGGGAGCGACTGAAGCTTTCTTT

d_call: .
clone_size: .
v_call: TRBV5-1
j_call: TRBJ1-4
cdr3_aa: CASSPQVLNEKLFF
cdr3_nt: TGCGCCAGCAGCCCACAGGTCCTAAATGAAAAACTGTTTTTT

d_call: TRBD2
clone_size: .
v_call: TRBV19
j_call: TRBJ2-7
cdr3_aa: CASSTTSGSYEQYF
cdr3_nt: TGTGCCAGTAGTACTACTAGCGGTTCCTACGAGCAGTACTTC

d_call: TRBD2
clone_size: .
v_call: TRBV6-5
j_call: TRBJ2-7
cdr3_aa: CASSYRGLAGYEQYF
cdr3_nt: TGTGCCAGCAGTTACCGGGGGCTAGCGGGGTACGAGCAGTACTTC

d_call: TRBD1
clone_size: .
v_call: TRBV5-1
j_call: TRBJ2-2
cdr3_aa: CASRYGTAEDTGELFF
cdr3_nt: TGCGCCAGCAGATACGGGACAGCAGAAGATACCGGGGAGCTGTTTTTT

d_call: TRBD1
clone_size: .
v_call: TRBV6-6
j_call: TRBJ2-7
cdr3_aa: CASSPPGQGSHEQYF
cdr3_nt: TGTGCCAGCAGTCCTCCGGGACAGGGAAGCCACGAGCAGTACTTC

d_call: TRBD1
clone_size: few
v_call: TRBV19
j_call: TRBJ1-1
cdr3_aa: CASSQGGNTEAFF
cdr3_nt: TGTGCCAGTTCCCAGGGGGGGAACACTGAAGCTTTCTTT

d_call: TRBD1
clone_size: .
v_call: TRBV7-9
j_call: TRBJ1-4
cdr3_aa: CASSPPGQGTTNEKLFF
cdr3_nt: TGTGCCAGCAGCCCTCCGGGACAGGGAACAACTAATGAAAAACTGTTTTTT

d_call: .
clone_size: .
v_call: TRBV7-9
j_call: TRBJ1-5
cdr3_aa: CASSFGGYSQPQHF
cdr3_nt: TGTGCCAGCAGCTTTGGAGGGTACAGTCAGCCCCAGCATTTT

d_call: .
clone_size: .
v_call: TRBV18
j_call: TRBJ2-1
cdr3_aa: CASSPLDSPAYNEQFF
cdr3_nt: TGTGCCAGCTCACCACTCGACTCCCCCGCCTACAATGAGCAGTTCTTC

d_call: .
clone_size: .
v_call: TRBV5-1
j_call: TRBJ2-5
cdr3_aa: CASSLDPLGETQYF
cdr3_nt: TGCGCCAGCAGCTTGGATCCCCTCGGGGAGACCCAGTACTTC

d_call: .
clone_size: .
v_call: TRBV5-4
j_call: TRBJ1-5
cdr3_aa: CASSLTPNQPQHF
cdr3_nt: TGTGCCAGCAGCTTAACACCTAATCAGCCCCAGCATTTT

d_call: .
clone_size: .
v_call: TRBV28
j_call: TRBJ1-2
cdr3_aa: CASSSEGRRFYGYTF
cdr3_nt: TGTGCCAGCAGTTCAGAAGGCCGGCGGTTCTATGGCTACACCTTC

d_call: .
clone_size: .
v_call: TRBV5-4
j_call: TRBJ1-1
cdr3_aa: CASSLKAGNTEAFF
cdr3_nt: TGTGCCAGCAGCTTGAAAGCAGGGAACACTGAAGCTTTCTTT

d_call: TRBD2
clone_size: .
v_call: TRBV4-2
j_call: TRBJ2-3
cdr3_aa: CASSPRGGNSGRAADTQYF
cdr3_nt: TGTGCCAGCAGCCCCCGCGGCGGAAATAGCGGGAGGGCCGCAGATACGCAGTATTTT

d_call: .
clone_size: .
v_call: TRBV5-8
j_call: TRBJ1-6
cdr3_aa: CASSFGGLYNSPLHF
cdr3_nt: TGTGCCAGCAGCTTCGGGGGACTTTATAATTCACCCCTCCACTTT

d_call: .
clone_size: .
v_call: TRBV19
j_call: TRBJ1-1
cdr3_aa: CASTETYHTEAFF
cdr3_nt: TGTGCCAGTACTGAGACATACCACACTGAAGCTTTCTTT

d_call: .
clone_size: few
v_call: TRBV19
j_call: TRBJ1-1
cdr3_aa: CASSLGAEAFF
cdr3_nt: TGTGCCAGTAGTCTAGGGGCAGAAGCTTTCTTT

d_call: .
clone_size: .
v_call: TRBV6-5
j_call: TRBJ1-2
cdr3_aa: CASTPGSAYGYTF
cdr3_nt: TGTGCCAGCACCCCGGGGTCTGCGTATGGCTACACCTTC

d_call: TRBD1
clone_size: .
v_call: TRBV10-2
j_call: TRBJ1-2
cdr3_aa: CASGEGTGGGYGYTF
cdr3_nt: TGCGCCAGCGGGGAAGGGACAGGGGGAGGGTATGGCTACACCTTC

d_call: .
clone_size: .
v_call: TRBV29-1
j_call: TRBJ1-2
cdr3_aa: CSVGSTPNYGYTF
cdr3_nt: TGCAGCGTTGGGAGTACCCCGAACTATGGCTACACCTTC

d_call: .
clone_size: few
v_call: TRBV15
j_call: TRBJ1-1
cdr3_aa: CATSRGRGSGDTEAFF
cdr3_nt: TGTGCCACCAGCAGAGGTCGGGGTTCAGGGGACACTGAAGCTTTCTTT

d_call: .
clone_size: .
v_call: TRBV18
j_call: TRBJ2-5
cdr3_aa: CASSPTGQETQYF
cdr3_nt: TGTGCCAGCTCACCAACGGGTCAAGAGACCCAGTACTTC

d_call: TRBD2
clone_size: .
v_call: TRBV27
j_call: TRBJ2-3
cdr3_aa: CASSLVRGLAASTDTQYF
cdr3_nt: TGTGCCAGCAGTTTAGTCCGGGGACTAGCCGCTAGCACAGATACGCAGTATTTT

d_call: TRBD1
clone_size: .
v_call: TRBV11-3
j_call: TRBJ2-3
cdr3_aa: CASSAGTGSGDTQYF
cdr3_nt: TGTGCCAGCAGCGCTGGGACAGGGTCGGGAGATACGCAGTATTTT

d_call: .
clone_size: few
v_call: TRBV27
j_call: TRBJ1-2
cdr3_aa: CASSLSATGGGYTF
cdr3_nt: TGTGCCAGCAGTTTATCTGCGACGGGGGGGGGCTACACCTTC

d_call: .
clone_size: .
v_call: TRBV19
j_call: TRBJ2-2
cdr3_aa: CASSIDSYGELFF
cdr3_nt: TGTGCCAGTAGTATTGACAGTTACGGGGAGCTGTTTTTT

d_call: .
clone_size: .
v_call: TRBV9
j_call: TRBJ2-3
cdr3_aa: CASSIQGRDTQYF
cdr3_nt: TGTGCCAGCAGCATACAGGGACGAGATACGCAGTATTTT

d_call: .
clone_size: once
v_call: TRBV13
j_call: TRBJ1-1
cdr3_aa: CASSSLGGAMNTEAFF
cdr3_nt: TGTGCCAGCAGCTCCTTGGGAGGAGCGATGAACACTGAAGCTTTCTTT

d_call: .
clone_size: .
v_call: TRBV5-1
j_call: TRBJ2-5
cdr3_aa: CASSLVSETQYF
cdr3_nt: TGCGCCAGCAGCTTGGTCTCAGAGACCCAGTACTTC

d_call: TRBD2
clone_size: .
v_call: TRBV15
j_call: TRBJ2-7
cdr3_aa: CATSRDLPGLLYEQYF
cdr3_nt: TGTGCCACCAGCAGAGATCTCCCGGGACTATTATACGAGCAGTACTTC

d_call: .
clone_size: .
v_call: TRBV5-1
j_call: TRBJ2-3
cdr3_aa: CASSLYGVGMTDTQYF
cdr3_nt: TGCGCCAGCAGCTTGTACGGGGTAGGGATGACAGATACGCAGTATTTT

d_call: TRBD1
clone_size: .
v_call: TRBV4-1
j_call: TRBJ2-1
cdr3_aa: CASSQDWQGARNEQFF
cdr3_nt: TGCGCCAGCAGCCAAGATTGGCAGGGGGCGCGGAATGAGCAGTTCTTC

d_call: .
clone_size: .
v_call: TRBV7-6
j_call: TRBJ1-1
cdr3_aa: CASSLNAGLNTEAFF
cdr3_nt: TGTGCCAGCAGCTTGAACGCAGGGCTTAACACTGAAGCTTTCTTT

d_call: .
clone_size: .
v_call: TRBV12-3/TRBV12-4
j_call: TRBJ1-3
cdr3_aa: CASSYYPDTIYF
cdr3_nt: TGTGCCAGCAGTTATTATCCGGACACCATATATTTT

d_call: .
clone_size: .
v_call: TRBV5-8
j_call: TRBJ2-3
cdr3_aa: CASSPRTDTQYF
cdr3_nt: TGTGCCAGCAGCCCGAGAACAGATACGCAGTATTTT

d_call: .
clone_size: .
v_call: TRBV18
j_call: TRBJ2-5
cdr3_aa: CASSQTVQETQYF
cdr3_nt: TGTGCCAGCTCACAGACAGTCCAAGAGACCCAGTACTTC

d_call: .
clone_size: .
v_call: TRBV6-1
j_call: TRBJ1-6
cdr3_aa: CASSEARHSNSPLHF
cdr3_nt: TGTGCCAGCAGTGAAGCTCGGCACAGTAATTCACCCCTCCACTTT

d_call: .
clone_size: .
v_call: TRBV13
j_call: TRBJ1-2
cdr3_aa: CASRFGGEYGYTF
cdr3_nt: TGTGCCAGCAGATTCGGAGGGGAGTATGGCTACACCTTC

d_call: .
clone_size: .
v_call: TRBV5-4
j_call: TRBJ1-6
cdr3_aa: CASSLAGINSPLHF
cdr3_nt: TGTGCCAGCAGCTTGGCAGGGATCAATTCACCCCTCCACTTT

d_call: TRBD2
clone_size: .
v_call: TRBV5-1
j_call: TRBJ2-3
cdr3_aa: CASSLLLAGDGTDTQYF
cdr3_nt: TGCGCCAGCAGCCTCCTATTAGCGGGAGATGGCACAGATACGCAGTATTTT

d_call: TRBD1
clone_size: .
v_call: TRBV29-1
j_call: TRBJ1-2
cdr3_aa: CSVPTTDRGATDYGYTF
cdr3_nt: TGCAGCGTTCCCACCACGGACAGGGGCGCGACGGACTATGGCTACACCTTC

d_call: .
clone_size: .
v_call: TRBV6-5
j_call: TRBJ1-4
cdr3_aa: CASNSGSANEKLFF
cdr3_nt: TGTGCCAGCAACTCAGGGTCGGCTAATGAAAAACTGTTTTTT

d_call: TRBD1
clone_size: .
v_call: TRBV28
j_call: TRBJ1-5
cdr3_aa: CASSLTGGGNQPQHF
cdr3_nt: TGTGCCAGCAGCTTGACAGGGGGAGGCAATCAGCCCCAGCATTTT